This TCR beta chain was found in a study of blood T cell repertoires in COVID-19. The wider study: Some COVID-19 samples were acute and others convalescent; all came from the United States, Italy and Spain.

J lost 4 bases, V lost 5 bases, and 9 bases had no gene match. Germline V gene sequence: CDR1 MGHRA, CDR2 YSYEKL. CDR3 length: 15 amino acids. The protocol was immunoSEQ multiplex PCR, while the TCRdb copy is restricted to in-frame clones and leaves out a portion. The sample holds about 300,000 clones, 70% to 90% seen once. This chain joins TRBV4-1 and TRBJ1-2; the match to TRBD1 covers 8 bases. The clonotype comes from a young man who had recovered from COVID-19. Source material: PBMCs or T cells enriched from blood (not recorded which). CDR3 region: CASSFNDRGGYGYTF. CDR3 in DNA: TGCGCCAGCAGCTTCAACGACAGGGGAGGCTATGGCTACACCTTC.